The 20 T cell receptor beta chains below all came from one sample that was sequenced in a study of blood T cell repertoires in COVID-19 (dated by TCRdb to the early 2020s). The library was produced with the immunoSEQ multiplex PCR assay. TCRdb obtained this table from immuneACCESS and retained in-frame rearrangements with V and J assigned. These tables miss some clones; where compared with another copy, unresolved V genes account for less than half of the shortfall, and the remainder is unexplained. For this sample there are around 99,000 clones; about 87% appear just once. The top ten hold approximately 7% of the sample. The specimen sequenced was peripheral blood. These receptors were taken from a woman aged 45-59 years with acute or convalescent COVID-19.

This clone has just a few counts. The J gene is TRBJ1-5, the V gene TRBV6-2 or TRBV6-3; possibly TRBD1 for D (6 bases). CDR1 is MNHEY and CDR2 is SVGEGT in the germline V gene. The CDR3 is 16 residues long. Trimming pared 4 bases from V and 0 bases from J, leaving 13 bases between. DNA of the CDR3: TGTGCCAGCAGTTCCCAGACAGGTTATAGCAATCAGCCCCAGCATTTT. Its translation: CASSSQTGYSNQPQHF.

V usage is TRBV19 and J usage is TRBJ2-1; D possibly corresponds to TRBD1 (5 bases). Germline V gene sequence: CDR1 LNHDA, CDR2 SQIVND (reference sequence). This CDR3 is built from 14 residues. V shed 3 bases and J shed 4 bases, with 10 bases lying between them. The CDR3 sequence is CASSIGRAYNEQFF. In nucleotides, the CDR3 is TGTGCCAGTAGTATTGGCAGGGCATACAATGAGCAGTTCTTC.

The chain is built from TRBV28 and TRBJ1-3, with D possibly matching TRBD1 (5 bases). V shed 6 bases and J shed 4 bases, with 13 bases lying between them. The germline CDR1 and CDR2 sequences are MDHEN and SYDVKM. There are 14 residues in the CDR3. Here the CDR3 reads CASRGGFAGNTIYF. The CDR3 region has the DNA TGTGCCAGCAGGGGGGGGTTTGCAGGAAACACCATATATTTT.

The V gene is TRBV25-1, the J gene TRBJ2-1, with 10 bases identical to TRBD1. The CDR3 is 17 amino acids. J lost 5 bases, V lost 4 bases, and 11 bases had no gene match. Germline V CDR1 and CDR2: MGHDK, SYGVNS. CDR3 sequence (DNA): TGTGCCAGCAGTGCCGTAGCGGGACAGGGGAGGGACAATGAGCAGTTCTTC. This encodes CASSAVAGQGRDNEQFF.

The V call is TRBV5-1, the J call TRBJ2-3; weak D call: TRBD1 (7 bases). The CDR3 length is 15 residues. The V end was cut by 2 bases, the J end by 3 bases, with 13 bases between. The V gene's germline CDR1 is SGHRS and CDR2 YFSETQ. CDR3 nucleotide sequence: TGCGCCAGCAGCTTCCCAGGGGGAGGAACAGATACGCAGTATTTT. This translates into CASSFPGGGTDTQYF.

The rearrangement links TRBV28 to TRBJ1-3, with D uncertain. The CDR3 is 16 amino acids. Trimming stripped 1 base from V and 0 bases from J, with 10 bases between. Germline assignment: CDR1 MDHEN and CDR2 SYDVKM. The CDR3 DNA sequence: TGTGCCAGCAGTTTATCAGGCAGTAACTCTGGAAACACCATATATTTT. Amino acids: CASSLSGSNSGNTIYF.

Comments on this clone: At the DNA level, this CDR3 is encoded by other sequences in the same sample as well. This chain connects TRBV29-1 to TRBJ1-1, with D perhaps matching TRBD1 (5 bases). CDR1 is SQVTM, CDR2 ANQGSEA, per germline. V was clipped by 4 bases and J by 0 bases, with 15 bases between them. This CDR3 region has 15 residues. CDR3 DNA: TGCAGCGTTGCTCCAGGGTGGGGTATGAACACTGAAGCTTTCTTT. Protein sequence: CSVAPGWGMNTEAFF.

The V call is TRBV5-1, the J call TRBJ1-2; D not resolved. V lost 0 bases and J lost 3, with 6 bases in between. This CDR3 contains 13 residues. Germline assignment: CDR1 SGHRS and CDR2 YFSETQ. The CDR3 nucleotides are TGCGCCAGCAGCTTGGGTCCGTACTATGGCTACACCTTC. It codes for CASSLGPYYGYTF.

This clone is a singleton in its sample. V and J are TRBV28 and TRBJ1-1; 7 positions match TRBD1. This CDR3 has 15 amino acids. V was pared by 7 bases and J by 0 bases, with 8 bases of the junction left unmatched. Germline-derived CDR1 and CDR2 are MDHEN and SYDVKM. The CDR3 here is CASTPLGQLNTEAFF. CDR3 coding DNA: TGTGCCAGCACCCCCCTGGGACAGCTGAACACTGAAGCTTTCTTT.

CDR3 in DNA: TGTGCCAGCAGCTTGAATCTAGTTAATCAGCCCCAGCATTTT. Its protein is CASSLNLVNQPQHF. J is TRBJ1-5 and V is TRBV7-8; D not resolved. Germline V gene sequence: CDR1 SGHVS, CDR2 FQNEAQ. The CDR3 runs to 14 residues. V gave up 3 bases and J gave up 4 bases, with 10 bases separating them.

V and J are TRBV11-2 and TRBJ1-1, with 10 positions matching TRBD1. This CDR3 is 15 amino acids long. Per germline, CDR1 SGHAT and CDR2 FQNNGV. V lost 5 bases to trimming and J lost 2 bases; unmatched junction nucleotides: 5. The chain's CDR3 is CASSRQGAGNTEAFF. DNA for the CDR3: TGTGCCAGCAGCCGACAGGGGGCAGGCAACACTGAAGCTTTCTTT.

The chain joins TRBV2 to TRBJ1-5; 9 nucleotides line up with TRBD1. V shed 7 bases, J shed 4 bases, and the junction held 2 bases outside the gene matches. The germline CDR1 and CDR2 sequences are SNHLY and FYNNEI. This CDR3 region has 13 residues. CDR3 bases: TGTGCCAGCAAGGGGACAGGGAATCAGCCCCAGCATTTT. It translates to CASKGTGNQPQHF. Full variable domain (missing parts from reference TRBV2 and TRBJ1-5): EPEVTQTPSHQVTQMGQEVILRCVPISNHLYFYWYRQILGQKVEFLVSFYNNEISEKSEIFDDQFSVERPDGSNFTLKIRSTKLEDSAMYFCASKGTGNQPQHFGDGTRLSIL.

The gene calls are TRBV19 and TRBJ1-5, with D possibly being TRBD1 (5 bases). CDR3 length equals 20 residues. Germline V CDR1 and CDR2: LNHDA, SQIVND (reference sequence). V dropped 3 bases and J dropped 0 bases, with 24 bases sitting between them. Here the CDR3 DNA reads TGTGCCAGTAGTATTTGGGCCGGGGGAGCGAGCTTTAGTAGCAATCAGCCCCAGCATTTT. It yields the protein CASSIWAGGASFSSNQPQHF.

The rearrangement joins TRBV5-1 to TRBJ2-5, with D perhaps matching TRBD2 (5 bases). In germline, CDR1 is SGHRS, CDR2 YFSETQ. V lost 1 base and J 7 bases, leaving 20 bases between the germline ends. This CDR3 region has 16 residues. The CDR3 sequence is CASSLFSSGKEGTQYF. The CDR3 DNA is TGCGCCAGCAGCTTGTTTTCTAGTGGCAAAGAGGGGACCCAGTACTTC.

This chain joins TRBV10-1 and TRBJ1-2, with TRBD1 as a possible D gene (5 bases). The V end was cut by 3 bases, the J end by 1 base, with 9 bases between. Per the germline V gene, CDR1 is WNHNN and CDR2 is SYGVQD (reference sequence). The CDR3 is 14 residues long. The CDR3, as DNA: TGCGCCAGCAGTGACCCAGGGTATAACTATGGCTACACCTTC. Protein product: CASSDPGYNYGYTF.

This CDR3 reads CASSPRAGSDQPQHF. The CDR3 coding sequence is TGTGCCAGCAGTCCCCGAGCAGGATCGGATCAGCCCCAGCATTTT. The chain recombines TRBV6-4 with TRBJ1-5, with D unresolved. The length of the CDR3 is 15 residues. Germline V gene sequence: CDR1 MRHNA, CDR2 SNTAGT. The germline V and J ends were trimmed by 5 bases and 5 bases, with 16 bases remaining between them.

The chain has TRBV28 and TRBJ1-5; 9 bases map to TRBD1. Germline V lookup: CDR1 MDHEN, CDR2 SYDVKM. Unmatched junction bases numbered 5, after V lost 1 base and J lost 7 bases. The CDR3 is made up of 15 amino acids. The CDR3 DNA is TGTGCCAGCAGTTTATTCCGACAGGGGGGACAGCCCCAGCATTTT. This encodes CASSLFRQGGQPQHF.

The gene calls are TRBV6-5 and TRBJ1-5, with 11 bases fitting TRBD1. Germline trimming cut 7 bases from V and 9 bases from J; bases unmatched to any gene: 5. Germline V gene lookup returns CDR1 MNHEY and CDR2 SVGAGI. The CDR3 length is 13 residues. The CDR3 DNA follows: TGTGCCAGCAAGGGACAGGGGGACTTGCCCCAGCATTTT. Translation gives CASKGQGDLPQHF.

V is TRBV5-5 and J is TRBJ1-2; 7 nucleotides match TRBD1. The ends lost 4 bases at V and 0 bases at J; junction bases unmatched: 6. Germline V gene lookup returns CDR1 SGHKS and CDR2 YYEKEE (reference sequence). CDR3 size: 15 residues. The CDR3 nucleotides are TGTGCCAGCAGCCCGACAGGGAATTCTAACTATGGCTACACCTTC. Translated, it gives CASSPTGNSNYGYTF.

The V and J genes are TRBV19 and TRBJ1-1; D call uncertain. Trimming took 3 bases from V and 5 from J, leaving 13 bases between them. CDR3 length equals 14 residues. The germline V gene has CDR1 LNHDA and CDR2 SQIVND (reference sequence). CDR3 DNA: TGTGCCAGTAGTATGGCGGCCCCGGGGACTGAAGCTTTCTTT. Translation: CASSMAAPGTEAFF.